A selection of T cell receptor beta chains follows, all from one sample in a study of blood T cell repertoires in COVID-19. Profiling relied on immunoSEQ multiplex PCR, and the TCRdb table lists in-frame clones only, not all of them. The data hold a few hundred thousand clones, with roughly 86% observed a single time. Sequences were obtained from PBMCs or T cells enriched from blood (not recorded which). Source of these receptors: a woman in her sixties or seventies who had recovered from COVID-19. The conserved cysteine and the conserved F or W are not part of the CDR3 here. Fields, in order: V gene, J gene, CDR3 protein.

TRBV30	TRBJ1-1	AWSTGAPEAF
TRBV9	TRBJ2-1	ASSVWGQGIFSSYNEQF
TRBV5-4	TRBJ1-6	ASSLGGTGGNSPLH
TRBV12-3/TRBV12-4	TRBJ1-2	ASSFPDSYGYT
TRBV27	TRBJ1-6	ASSFVSYNSPLH
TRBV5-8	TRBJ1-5	ASSSWDRGQPQH
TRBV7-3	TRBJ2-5	ASSQSGGGETQY
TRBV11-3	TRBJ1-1	ASNRGNTEAF
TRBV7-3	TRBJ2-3	ASSLGSHRSDTQY
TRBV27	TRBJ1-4	ASSSLGTTNEKLF
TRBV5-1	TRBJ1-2	ASNQQPGQTNYGYT
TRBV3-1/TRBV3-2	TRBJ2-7	ASSPGPYEQY
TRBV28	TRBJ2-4	ASSLSGLAATGRNIQY
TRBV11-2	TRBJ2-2	ASSLHGLDTGELF
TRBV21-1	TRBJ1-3	ATPEDGNTIY